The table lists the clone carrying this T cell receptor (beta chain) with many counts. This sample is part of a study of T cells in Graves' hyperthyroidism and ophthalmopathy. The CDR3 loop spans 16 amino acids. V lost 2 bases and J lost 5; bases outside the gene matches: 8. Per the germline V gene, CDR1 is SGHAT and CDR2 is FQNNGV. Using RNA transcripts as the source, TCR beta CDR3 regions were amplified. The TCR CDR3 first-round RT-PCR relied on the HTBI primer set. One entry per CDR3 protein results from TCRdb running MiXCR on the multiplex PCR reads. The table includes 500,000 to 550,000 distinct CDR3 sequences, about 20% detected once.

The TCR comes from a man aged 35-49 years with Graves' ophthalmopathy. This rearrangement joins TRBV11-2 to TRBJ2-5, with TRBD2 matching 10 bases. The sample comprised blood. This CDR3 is CASSLLAGDRHETQYF. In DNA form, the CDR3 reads TGTGCCAGCAGCTTACTAGCGGGGGACCGGCATGAGACCCAGTACTTC.